This TCR beta chain was documented in a study of blood T cell repertoires in COVID-19. Study background: The cDNA or gDNA used as material had been derived from T cells, B-cell-depleted T cells, or PBMCs.

The CDR3 has 13 residues. From germline, CDR1 is MDHEN and CDR2 SYDVKM. Trimming cost V 9 bases and J 0 bases, with 9 bases left between them. Original handling: Counts of nucleated cells, estimated from reference gene primer amplification, were obtained. Sequenced by immunoSEQ multiplex PCR; TCRdb stores in-frame clones only, minus some. V, J and clone size reflect that table, while D and trimming were determined from the DNA. This table has approximately 120,000 clones, 90% to 95% appearing once. The chain carries TRBV28 and TRBJ1-5, with D unresolved. The TCR was taken from a man aged 50-59 years with COVID-19, enrolled during active disease. Sequencing was performed on peripheral blood. CDR3 in DNA: TGTGCCAGTTTAACTCATAGCAATCAGCCCCAGCATTTT. The encoded protein is CASLTHSNQPQHF.